This TCR beta chain derives from a study of T cell responses to AZD1222 COVID-19 vaccine. In the study overall: Pooling of second doses given at about 4 or about 12 weeks was done. Study results and limitations: At baseline, just 5 or 6 AZD1222 recipients tested seropositive. Researchers took repertoire samples only after the peak T cell response had come. Regions 160-218 and 743-854 held dominance among vaccine-associated CD4 TCRs, which spanned spike.

In the case of this clone: Its antigen is unknown.

This table comes from immunoSEQ multiplex PCR, and its TCRdb copy is limited to in-frame clones, with some not included. The table shows 150,000 to 200,000 clones, with about nine tenths occurring only once. V shed 5 bases, J shed 9 bases, and the junction held 7 bases outside the gene matches. This CDR3 has 14 residues. In germline, CDR1 is SGHTA, CDR2 FQGNSA. This receptor was taken from an adult in good health. The sequenced sample was peripheral blood, obtained on day 0 of AZD1222 vaccination. The J gene is TRBJ1-2, the V gene TRBV7-2; 12 bases align to TRBD1. The CDR3 is CASSGRDRGRSYTF. The CDR3 bases are TGTGCCAGCAGCGGCCGGGACAGGGGGCGAAGCTACACCTTC.